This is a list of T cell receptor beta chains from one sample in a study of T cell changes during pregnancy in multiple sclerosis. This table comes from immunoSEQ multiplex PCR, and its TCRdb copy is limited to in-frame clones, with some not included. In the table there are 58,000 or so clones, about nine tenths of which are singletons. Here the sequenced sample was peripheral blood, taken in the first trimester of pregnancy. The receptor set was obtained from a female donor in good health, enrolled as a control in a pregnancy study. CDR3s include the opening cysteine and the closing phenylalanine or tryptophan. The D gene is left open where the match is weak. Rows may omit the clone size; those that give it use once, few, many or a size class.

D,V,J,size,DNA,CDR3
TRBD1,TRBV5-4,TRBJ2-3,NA,TGTGCCAGCAGCCCGGAGACAGGGCCAGATACGCAGTATTTT,CASSPETGPDTQYF
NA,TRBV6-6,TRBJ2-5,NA,TGTGCCAGCAGTTACGGGCGGGGTAGTGGGGAGACCCAGTACTTC,CASSYGRGSGETQYF
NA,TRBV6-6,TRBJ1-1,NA,TGTGCCAGCAGTTACCTTTCTTCAGGCAACGGAGCTTTCTTT,CASSYLSSGNGAFF
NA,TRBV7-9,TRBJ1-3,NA,TGTGCCAGCAGCCACGCGGGGAGAGCTGGAAACACCATATATTTT,CASSHAGRAGNTIYF
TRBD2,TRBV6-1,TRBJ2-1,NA,TGTGCCAGCAGTACGGGGGAAGCGGGGGGAAATGAGCAGTTCTTC,CASSTGEAGGNEQFF
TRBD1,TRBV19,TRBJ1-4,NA,TGTGCCAGTAGACCAGGGGGCCTTGGTAATGAAAAACTGTTTTTT,CASRPGGLGNEKLFF
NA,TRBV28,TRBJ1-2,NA,TGTGCCAGCAGGACAGGAGTCCTCTATGGCTACACCTTC,CASRTGVLYGYTF
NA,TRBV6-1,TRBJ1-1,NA,TGTGCCAGCAGTGAAAGAGGGCGGGGTGAAGCTTTCTTT,CASSERGRGEAFF
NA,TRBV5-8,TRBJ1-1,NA,TGTGCCAGCAGCTTTTCTGGGCTACCGAACACTGAAGCTTTCTTT,CASSFSGLPNTEAFF
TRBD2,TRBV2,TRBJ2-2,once,TGTGCCAGCAGGGATTTAGCGGGGGGGACGAACACCGGGGAGCTGTTTTTT,CASRDLAGGTNTGELFF
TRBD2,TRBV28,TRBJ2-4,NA,TGTGCCAGCAGCCTAGCCGGGAGGGCCAAAAACATTCAGTACTTC,CASSLAGRAKNIQYF
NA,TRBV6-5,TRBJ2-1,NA,TGTGCCAGCAGCCCAGGGTTGCATGAGCAGTTCTTC,CASSPGLHEQFF
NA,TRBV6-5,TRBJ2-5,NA,TGTGCCAGCTCCCCGTCTGTAGGAGTCGAGACCCAGTACTTC,CASSPSVGVETQYF
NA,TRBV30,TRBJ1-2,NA,TGTGCCTGGAGTCTTCCAGGGGTACGCTATGGCTACACCTTC,CAWSLPGVRYGYTF
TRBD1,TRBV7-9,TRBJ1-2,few,TGTGCCAGCAGCACGGGACAGGATGATGGCTACACCTTC,CASSTGQDDGYTF
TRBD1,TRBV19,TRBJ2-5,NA,TGTGCCAGTAGTGCCGACAGGGGTACGGAGACCCAGTACTTC,CASSADRGTETQYF
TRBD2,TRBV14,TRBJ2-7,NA,TGTGCCAGCAGCCCTCTTTGGCGGGGGGCCGCCGAGCAGTACTTC,CASSPLWRGAAEQYF
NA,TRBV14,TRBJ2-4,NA,TGTGCCAGCAGCCAAGATTCGCCTAGCGTACTAGCCAAAAACATTCAGTACTTC,CASSQDSPSVLAKNIQYF
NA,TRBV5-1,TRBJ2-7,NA,TGCGCCAGCAGCCCGGAGGGACAGCATAACTCCTACGAGCAGTACTTC,CASSPEGQHNSYEQYF
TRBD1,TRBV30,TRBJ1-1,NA,TGTGCCTGGGAGGGGGACAGCACTGAAGCTTTCTTT,CAWEGDSTEAFF
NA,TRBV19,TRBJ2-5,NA,TGTGCCAGTAGAGGTGGGGGCACACAAGAGACCCAGTACTTC,CASRGGGTQETQYF
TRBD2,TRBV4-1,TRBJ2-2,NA,TGCGCCAGCAGCCAAGATCTTGTAGCGGGAGGCTTCGGCGGGGAGCTGTTTTTT,CASSQDLVAGGFGGELFF
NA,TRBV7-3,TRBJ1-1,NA,TGTGCCAGCAGCCTAGGAGGGCCCTACACTGAAGCTTTCTTT,CASSLGGPYTEAFF
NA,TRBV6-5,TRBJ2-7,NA,TGTGCCAGCAGTCGCGGGACAGCATACTACGAGCAGTACTTC,CASSRGTAYYEQYF
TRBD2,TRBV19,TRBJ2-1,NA,TGTGCCAGTAGTACCTCTAGCGGGGGTTACAATGAGCAGTTCTTC,CASSTSSGGYNEQFF
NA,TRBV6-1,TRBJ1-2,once,TGTGCCAGCACCGAGCCCTGGAACTATGGCTACACCTTC,CASTEPWNYGYTF
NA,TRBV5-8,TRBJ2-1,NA,TGTGCCAGCAGCCCCGACGGGGACAATGAGCAGTTCTTC,CASSPDGDNEQFF
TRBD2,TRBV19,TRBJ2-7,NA,TGTGCCAGTAGTATAGAATGGTCTAGCGGGGGTCTTTCCTACGAGCAGTACTTC,CASSIEWSSGGLSYEQYF
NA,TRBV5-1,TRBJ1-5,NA,TGCGCCAGCAGCCCTGACAGGTTTGATCAGCCCCAGCATTTT,CASSPDRFDQPQHF
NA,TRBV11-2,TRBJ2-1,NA,TGTGCCAGCAGCTTAGATTGGGGGGTTGAGCAGTTCTTC,CASSLDWGVEQFF
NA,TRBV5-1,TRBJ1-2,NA,TGCGCCAGCAGCTTGGGGGAGATGGATAACTATGGCTACACCTTC,CASSLGEMDNYGYTF
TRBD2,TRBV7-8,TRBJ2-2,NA,TGTGCCAGCAGCCTAAGCGGGGGGGCCTCCGGGGAGCTGTTTTTT,CASSLSGGASGELFF
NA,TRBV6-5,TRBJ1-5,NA,TGTGCCAGCAGTGAGGCCAGCAATCAGCCCCAGCATTTT,CASSEASNQPQHF
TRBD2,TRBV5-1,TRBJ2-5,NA,TGCGCCAGCAGCTCGGTGGTAGCCGGGGGGGCAGAGACCCAGTACTTC,CASSSVVAGGAETQYF
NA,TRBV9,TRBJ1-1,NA,TGTGCCAGCAGCGTAGTATCAGGGATGAACACTGAAGCTTTCTTT,CASSVVSGMNTEAFF
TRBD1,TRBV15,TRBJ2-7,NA,TGTGCCACCAGCAGAGCCATCACGGGACAGTCCTACGAGCAGTACTTC,CATSRAITGQSYEQYF
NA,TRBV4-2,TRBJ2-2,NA,TGTGCCAGCAGCCAAGAGCCCCAGAGGGTCGGGGAGCTGTTTTTT,CASSQEPQRVGELFF
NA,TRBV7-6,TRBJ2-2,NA,TGTGCCAGCAGCCTGAGTAGTACAGCGAACACCGGGGAGCTGTTTTTT,CASSLSSTANTGELFF
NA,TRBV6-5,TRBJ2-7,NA,TGTGCCAGCAGCCAGGACTTCCAGAGCTCCTACGAGCAGTACTTC,CASSQDFQSSYEQYF
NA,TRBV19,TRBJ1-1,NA,TGTGCCAGTAGCCTCCGGAGGAGTGGCACTGAAGCTTTCTTT,CASSLRRSGTEAFF
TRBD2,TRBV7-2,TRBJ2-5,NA,TGTGCCAGCAGCTTAGCTGCTAGCGGGGGGACACAGACCCAGTACTTC,CASSLAASGGTQTQYF
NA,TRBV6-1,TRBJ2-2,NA,TGTGCCAGCAGTGAACGGTTGATTGGGGGCGCGAACACCGGGGAGCTGTTTTTT,CASSERLIGGANTGELFF
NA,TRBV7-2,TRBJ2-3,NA,TGTGCCAGCAGCTTAGTCGGGGGCACAGATACGCAGTATTTT,CASSLVGGTDTQYF
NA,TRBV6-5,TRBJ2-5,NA,TGTGCCAGCGGCCCCGGGTGGGACACGCTATACTTC,CASGPGWDTLYF
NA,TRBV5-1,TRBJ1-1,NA,TGCGCCAGCAGGGTCGGGAAAACTGAAGCTTTCTTT,CASRVGKTEAFF